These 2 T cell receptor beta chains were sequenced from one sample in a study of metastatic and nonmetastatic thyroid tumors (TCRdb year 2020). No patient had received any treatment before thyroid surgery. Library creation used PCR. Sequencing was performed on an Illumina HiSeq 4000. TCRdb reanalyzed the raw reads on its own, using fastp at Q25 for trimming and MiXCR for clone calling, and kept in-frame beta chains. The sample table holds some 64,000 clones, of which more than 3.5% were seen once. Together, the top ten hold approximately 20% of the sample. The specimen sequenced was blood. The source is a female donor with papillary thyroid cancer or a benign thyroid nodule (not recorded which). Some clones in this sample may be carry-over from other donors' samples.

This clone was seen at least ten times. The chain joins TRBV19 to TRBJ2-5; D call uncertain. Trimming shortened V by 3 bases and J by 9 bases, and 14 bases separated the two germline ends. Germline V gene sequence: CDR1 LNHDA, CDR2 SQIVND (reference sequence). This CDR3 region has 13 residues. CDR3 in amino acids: CASSIDPQAAQYF. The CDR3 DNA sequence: TGTGCCAGTAGTATTGACCCTCAGGCGGCCCAGTACTTC.

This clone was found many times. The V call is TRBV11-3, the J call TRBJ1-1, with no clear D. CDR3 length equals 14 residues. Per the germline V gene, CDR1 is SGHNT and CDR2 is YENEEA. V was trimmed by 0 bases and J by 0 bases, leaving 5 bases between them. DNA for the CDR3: TGTGCCAGCAGCTTAGACCATATGAACACTGAAGCTTTCTTT. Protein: CASSLDHMNTEAFF.